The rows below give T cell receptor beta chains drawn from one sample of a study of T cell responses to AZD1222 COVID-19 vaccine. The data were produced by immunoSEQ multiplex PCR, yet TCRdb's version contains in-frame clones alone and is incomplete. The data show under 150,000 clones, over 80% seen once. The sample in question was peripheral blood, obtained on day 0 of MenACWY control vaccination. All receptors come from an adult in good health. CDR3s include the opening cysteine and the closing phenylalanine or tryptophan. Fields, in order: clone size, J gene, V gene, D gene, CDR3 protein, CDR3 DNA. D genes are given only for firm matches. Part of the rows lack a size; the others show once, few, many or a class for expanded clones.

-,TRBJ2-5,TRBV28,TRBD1,CASSLLQGQETQYF,TGTGCCAGCAGTTTATTACAGGGGCAAGAGACCCAGTACTTC
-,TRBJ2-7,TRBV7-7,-,CASSPTGYGYEQYF,TGTGCCAGCAGCCCGACCGGCTATGGCTACGAGCAGTACTTC
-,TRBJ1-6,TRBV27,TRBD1,CASSFGTGRTAPLHF,TGTGCCAGCAGTTTCGGGACAGGGCGTACTGCACCCCTCCACTTT
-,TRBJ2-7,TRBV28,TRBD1,CASKNPGQGAYEQYF,TGTGCCAGCAAAAACCCGGGACAGGGGGCCTACGAGCAGTACTTC
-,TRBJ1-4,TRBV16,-,CASSPEWGEKLFF,TGTGCCAGCAGCCCGGAGTGGGGTGAAAAACTGTTTTTT
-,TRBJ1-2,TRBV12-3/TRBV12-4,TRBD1,CASSYTGDPTF,TGTGCCAGCAGCTATACAGGGGACCCCACCTTC
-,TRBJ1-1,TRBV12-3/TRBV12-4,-,CASSQHRVRAFF,TGTGCCAGCAGTCAACACAGGGTGAGGGCTTTCTTT
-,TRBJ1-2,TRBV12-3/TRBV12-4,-,CASSLGQYDGYTF,TGTGCCAGCAGTTTAGGACAGTACGATGGCTACACCTTC
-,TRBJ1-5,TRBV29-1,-,CSVQYRVNQPQHF,TGCAGCGTTCAATACAGGGTTAATCAGCCCCAGCATTTT
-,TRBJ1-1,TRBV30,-,CASWGDSTEAFF,TGTGCCTCTTGGGGGGATAGCACTGAAGCTTTCTTT
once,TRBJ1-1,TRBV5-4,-,CASSPPGVTNTEAFF,TGTGCCAGCAGCCCCCCCGGCGTCACGAACACTGAAGCTTTCTTT
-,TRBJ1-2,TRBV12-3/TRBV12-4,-,CASSYPDSYGYTF,TGTGCCAGCAGCTATCCCGACAGCTATGGCTACACCTTC